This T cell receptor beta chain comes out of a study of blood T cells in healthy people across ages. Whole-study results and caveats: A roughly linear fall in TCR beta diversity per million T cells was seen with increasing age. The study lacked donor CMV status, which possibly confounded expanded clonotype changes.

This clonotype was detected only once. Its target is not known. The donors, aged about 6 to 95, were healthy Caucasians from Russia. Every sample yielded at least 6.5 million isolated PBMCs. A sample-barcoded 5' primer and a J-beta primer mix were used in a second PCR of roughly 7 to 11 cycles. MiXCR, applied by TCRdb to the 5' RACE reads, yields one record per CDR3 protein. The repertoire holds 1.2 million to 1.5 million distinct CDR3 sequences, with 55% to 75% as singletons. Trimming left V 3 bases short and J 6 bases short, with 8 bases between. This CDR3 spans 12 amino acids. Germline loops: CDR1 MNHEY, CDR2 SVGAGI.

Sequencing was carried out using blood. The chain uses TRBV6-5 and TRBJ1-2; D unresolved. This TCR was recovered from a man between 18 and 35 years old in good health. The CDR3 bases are TGTGCCAGCAGTTATGTCGGGCATGGCTACACCTTC. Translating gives CASSYVGHGYTF.